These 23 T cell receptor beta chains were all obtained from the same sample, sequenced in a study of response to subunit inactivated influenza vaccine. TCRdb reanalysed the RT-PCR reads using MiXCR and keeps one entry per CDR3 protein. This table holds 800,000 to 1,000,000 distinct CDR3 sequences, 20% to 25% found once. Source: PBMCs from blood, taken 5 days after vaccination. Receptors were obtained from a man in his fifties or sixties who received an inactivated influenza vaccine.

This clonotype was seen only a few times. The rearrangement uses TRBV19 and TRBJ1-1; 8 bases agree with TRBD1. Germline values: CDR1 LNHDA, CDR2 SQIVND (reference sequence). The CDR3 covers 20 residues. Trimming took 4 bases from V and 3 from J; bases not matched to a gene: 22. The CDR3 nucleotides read TGTGCCAGTAGTAACCCCCCCTTGGGACAGGTCCTCCATCGGGACACTGAAGCTTTCTTT. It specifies CASSNPPLGQVLHRDTEAFF.

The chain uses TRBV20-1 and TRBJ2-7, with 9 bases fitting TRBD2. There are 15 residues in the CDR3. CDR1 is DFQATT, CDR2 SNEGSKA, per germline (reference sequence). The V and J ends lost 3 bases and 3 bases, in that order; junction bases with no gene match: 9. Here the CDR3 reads CSASVASGALYEQYF. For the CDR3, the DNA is TGCAGTGCTAGTGTCGCTAGCGGGGCTCTCTACGAGCAGTACTTC.

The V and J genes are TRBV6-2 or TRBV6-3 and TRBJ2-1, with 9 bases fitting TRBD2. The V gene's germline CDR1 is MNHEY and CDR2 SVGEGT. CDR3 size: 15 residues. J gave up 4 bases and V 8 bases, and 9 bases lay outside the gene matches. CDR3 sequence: CASDPSGGLYNEQFF. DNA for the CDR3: TGTGCCAGCGATCCCAGCGGGGGGCTATACAATGAGCAGTTCTTC.

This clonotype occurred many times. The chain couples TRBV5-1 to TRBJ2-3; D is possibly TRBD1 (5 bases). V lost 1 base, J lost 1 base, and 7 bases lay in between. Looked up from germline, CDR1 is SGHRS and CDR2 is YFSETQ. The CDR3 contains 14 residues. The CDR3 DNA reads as TGCGCCAGCAGCTTGAAAGGGGGCACAGATACGCAGTATTTT. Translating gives CASSLKGGTDTQYF.

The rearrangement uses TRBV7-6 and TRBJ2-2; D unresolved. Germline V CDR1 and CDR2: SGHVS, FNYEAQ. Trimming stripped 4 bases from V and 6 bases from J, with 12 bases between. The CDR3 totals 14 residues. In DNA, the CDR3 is TGTGCCAGCAGCTACGGAGACCAGGCCGGGGAGCTGTTTTTT. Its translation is CASSYGDQAGELFF.

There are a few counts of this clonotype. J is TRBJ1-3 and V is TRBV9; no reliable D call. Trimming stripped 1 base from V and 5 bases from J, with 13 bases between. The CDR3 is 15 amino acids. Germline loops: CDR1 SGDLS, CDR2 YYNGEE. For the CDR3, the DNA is TGTGCCAGCAGCGTAAAAGGCGGCCCAAGAAACACCATATATTTT. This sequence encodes CASSVKGGPRNTIYF.

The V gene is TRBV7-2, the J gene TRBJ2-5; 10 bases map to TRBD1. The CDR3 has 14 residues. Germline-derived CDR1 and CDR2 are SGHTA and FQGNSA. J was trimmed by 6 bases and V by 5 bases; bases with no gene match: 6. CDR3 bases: TGTGCCAGCAGCGAGGACAGGGGGGGACAGACCCAGTACTTC. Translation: CASSEDRGGQTQYF.

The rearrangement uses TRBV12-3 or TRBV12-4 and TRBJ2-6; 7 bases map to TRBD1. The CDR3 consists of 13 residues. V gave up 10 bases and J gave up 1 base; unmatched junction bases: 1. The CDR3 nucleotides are TGTGCCAAGGGACAGTCTGGGGCCAACGTCCTGACTTTC. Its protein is CAKGQSGANVLTF.

This CDR3 reads CASSYSGRRSTYNEQFF. CDR3 sequence (DNA): TGTGCCAGCAGTTACTCAGGCCGCCGAAGCACCTACAATGAGCAGTTCTTC. V gene TRBV6-5 combines with J gene TRBJ2-1; D gene ambiguous. Germline V gene sequence: CDR1 MNHEY, CDR2 SVGAGI. The CDR3 contains 17 residues. Between the trimmed V and J ends, which lost 0 bases and 2 bases, there was a span of 14 bases.

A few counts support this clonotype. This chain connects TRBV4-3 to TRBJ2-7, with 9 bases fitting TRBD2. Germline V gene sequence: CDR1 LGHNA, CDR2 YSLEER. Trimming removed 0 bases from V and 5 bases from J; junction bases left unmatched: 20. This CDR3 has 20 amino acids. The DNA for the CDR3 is TGCGCCAGCAGCCAAGATCTCGGAGGGTTGATAGCGGGGGAGAAAAACGAGCAGTACTTC. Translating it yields CASSQDLGGLIAGEKNEQYF.

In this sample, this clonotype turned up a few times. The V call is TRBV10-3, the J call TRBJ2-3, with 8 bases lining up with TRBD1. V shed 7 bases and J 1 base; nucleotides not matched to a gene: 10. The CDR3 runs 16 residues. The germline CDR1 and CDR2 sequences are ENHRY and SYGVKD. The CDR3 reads CAITGAGTGGTDTQYF. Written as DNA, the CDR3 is TGTGCCATCACGGGGGCAGGGACAGGAGGCACAGATACGCAGTATTTT.

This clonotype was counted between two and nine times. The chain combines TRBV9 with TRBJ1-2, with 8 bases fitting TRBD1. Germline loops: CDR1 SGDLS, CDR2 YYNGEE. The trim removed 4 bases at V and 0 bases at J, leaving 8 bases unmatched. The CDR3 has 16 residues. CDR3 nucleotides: TGTGCCAGCAGCCCAGATAAGGGACAGGCTAACTATGGCTACACCTTC. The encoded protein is CASSPDKGQANYGYTF.

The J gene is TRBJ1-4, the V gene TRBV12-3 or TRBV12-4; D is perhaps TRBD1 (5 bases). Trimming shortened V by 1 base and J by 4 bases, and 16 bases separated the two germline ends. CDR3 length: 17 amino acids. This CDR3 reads CASSLGQLGLVNEKLFF. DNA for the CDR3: TGTGCCAGCAGTTTAGGACAGTTAGGGCTGGTTAATGAAAAACTGTTTTTT.

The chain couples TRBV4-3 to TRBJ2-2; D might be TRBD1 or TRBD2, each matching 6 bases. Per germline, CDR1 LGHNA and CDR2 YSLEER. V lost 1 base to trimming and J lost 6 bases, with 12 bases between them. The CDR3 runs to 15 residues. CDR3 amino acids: CASSQGGALPGELFF. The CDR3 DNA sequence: TGCGCCAGCAGCCAAGGGGGGGCGCTGCCCGGGGAGCTGTTTTTT.

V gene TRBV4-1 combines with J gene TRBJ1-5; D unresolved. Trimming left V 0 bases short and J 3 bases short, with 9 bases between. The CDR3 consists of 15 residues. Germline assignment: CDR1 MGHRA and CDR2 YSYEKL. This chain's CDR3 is CASSQEGQNNQPQHF. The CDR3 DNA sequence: TGCGCCAGCAGCCAAGAGGGCCAGAACAATCAGCCCCAGCATTTT.

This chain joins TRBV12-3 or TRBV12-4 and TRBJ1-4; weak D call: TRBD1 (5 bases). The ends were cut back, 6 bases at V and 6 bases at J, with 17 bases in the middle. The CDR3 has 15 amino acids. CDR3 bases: TGTGCCAGCAGGAGTACCGGGACGGGAGATGAAAAACTGTTTTTT. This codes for CASRSTGTGDEKLFF.

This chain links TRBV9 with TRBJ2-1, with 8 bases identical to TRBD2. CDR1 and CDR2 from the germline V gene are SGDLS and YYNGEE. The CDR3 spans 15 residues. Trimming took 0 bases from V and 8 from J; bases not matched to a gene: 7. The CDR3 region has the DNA TGTGCCAGCAGCGTAGAAGTAGCGGGGAGAGATGAGCAGTTCTTC. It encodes CASSVEVAGRDEQFF.

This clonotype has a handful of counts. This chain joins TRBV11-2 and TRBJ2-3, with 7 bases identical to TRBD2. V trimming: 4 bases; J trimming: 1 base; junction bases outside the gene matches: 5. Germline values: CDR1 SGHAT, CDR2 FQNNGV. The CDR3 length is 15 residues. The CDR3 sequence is CASSWTRGGTDTQYF. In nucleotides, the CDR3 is TGTGCCAGCAGCTGGACTCGGGGGGGCACAGATACGCAGTATTTT.

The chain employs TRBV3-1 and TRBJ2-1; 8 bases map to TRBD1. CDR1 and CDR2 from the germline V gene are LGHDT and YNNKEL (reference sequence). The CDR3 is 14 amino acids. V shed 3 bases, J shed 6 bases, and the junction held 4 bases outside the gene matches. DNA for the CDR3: TGTGCCAGCAGCCAGGGGACAGGTAGCAATGAGCAGTTCTTC. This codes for CASSQGTGSNEQFF.

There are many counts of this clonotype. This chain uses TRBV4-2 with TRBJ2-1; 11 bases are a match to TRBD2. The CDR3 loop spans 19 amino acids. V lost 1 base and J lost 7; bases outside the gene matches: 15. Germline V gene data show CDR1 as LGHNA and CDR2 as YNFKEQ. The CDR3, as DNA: TGTGCCAGCAGCCAAGTGGCTCTAGCGGGAGGAGGTTTAAAGAATGAGCAGTTCTTC. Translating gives CASSQVALAGGGLKNEQFF.

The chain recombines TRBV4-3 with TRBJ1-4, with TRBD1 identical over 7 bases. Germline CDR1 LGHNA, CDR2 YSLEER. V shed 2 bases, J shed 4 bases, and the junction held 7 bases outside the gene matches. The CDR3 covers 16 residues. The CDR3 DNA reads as TGCGCCAGCAGCCAACTGTCCGGGACAGTTAATGAAAAACTGTTTTTT. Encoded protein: CASSQLSGTVNEKLFF.

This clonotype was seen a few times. The CDR3: CSVEGDSQETQYF. The DNA for the CDR3 is TGCAGCGTTGAAGGGGACAGCCAAGAGACCCAGTACTTC. This chain links TRBV29-1 with TRBJ2-5; 7 bases align to TRBD1. CDR1 and CDR2 from the germline V gene are SQVTM and ANQGSEA. The junction had 0 bases not matched to a gene; V was cut back by 1 base and J by 1 base. The CDR3 loop spans 13 amino acids.

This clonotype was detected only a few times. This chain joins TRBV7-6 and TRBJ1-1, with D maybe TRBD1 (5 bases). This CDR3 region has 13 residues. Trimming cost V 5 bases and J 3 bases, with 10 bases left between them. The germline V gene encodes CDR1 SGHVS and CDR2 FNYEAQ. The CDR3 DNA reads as TGTGCCAGCAGCCCGATAGGGGACACTGAAGCTTTCTTT. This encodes CASSPIGDTEAFF.